What follows describes a single T cell receptor (beta chain). Followed longitudinally, the Seattle patients had been enrolled during active infection. This record comes from a study of blood T cell repertoires in COVID-19. Overall study: Donors in the United States, Italy and Spain gave samples during acute or convalescent COVID-19. From T cells, B-cell-depleted T cells, or PBMCs came the material, which was cDNA or gDNA.

Looked up from germline, CDR1 is KGHSH and CDR2 is LQKENI. Deletions cut 3 bases from V and 6 bases from J, with 11 bases between. The CDR3 covers 13 residues. Study processing details: How many nucleated cells were present was estimated from reference gene primer amplification. TCRdb's table, derived via immunoSEQ multiplex PCR, lists solely in-frame clones and lacks some. D and trimming were read from the DNA, whereas the V and J calls and clone size are those reported in that table. The sample carries 55,000 to 65,000 clones, roughly 88% recorded once. This clonotype was obtained from a man under 40 with COVID-19, enrolled during active disease. Sequencing input: peripheral blood. J is TRBJ1-1 and V is TRBV18, with D perhaps matching TRBD1 (6 bases). DNA of the CDR3: TGTGCCAGCTCACCTAACGAGGGGGCTGAAGCTTTCTTT. The encoded protein is CASSPNEGAEAFF.